Here is one TCR beta chain with its context. This entry is derived from a study of cytomegalovirus exposure and HLA in healthy donors. Trimming cost V 5 bases and J 8 bases, with 21 bases left between them. The CDR3 runs to 15 residues. Germline CDR1 reads SGHTA; CDR2 reads FQGNSA. The study ran its PCR with 60 Vbeta and 13 Jbeta primers. The protocol was immunoSEQ multiplex PCR, while the TCRdb copy is restricted to in-frame clones and leaves out a portion. The sample yields under 200,000 clones, roughly four fifths seen once. The sequenced sample consisted of PBMCs. The chain has TRBV7-2 and TRBJ1-2; TRBD1 is a possible D gene (5 bases). This TCR derives from a woman between 18 and 30 years old in good health and CMV-seronegative. CDR3 nucleotides: TGTGCCAGCAGCCCCCTTCGGGGGAATAGGAACGGCTACACCTTC. This codes for CASSPLRGNRNGYTF.